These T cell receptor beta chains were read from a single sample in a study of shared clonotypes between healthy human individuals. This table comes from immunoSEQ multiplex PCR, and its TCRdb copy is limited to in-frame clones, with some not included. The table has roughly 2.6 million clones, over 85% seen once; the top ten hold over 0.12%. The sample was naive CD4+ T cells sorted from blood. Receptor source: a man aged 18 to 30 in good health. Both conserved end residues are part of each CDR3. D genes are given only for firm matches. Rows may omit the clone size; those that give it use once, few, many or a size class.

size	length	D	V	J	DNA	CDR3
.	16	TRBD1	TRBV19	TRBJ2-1	TGTGCCAGTGTCGTGACGGGGACAGGGCTGGGGGGTGAGCAGTTCTTC	CASVVTGTGLGGEQFF
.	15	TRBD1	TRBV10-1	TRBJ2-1	TGCGCCAGCAGTACCGGGACAGCTAATCACAATGAGCAGTTCTTC	CASSTGTANHNEQFF
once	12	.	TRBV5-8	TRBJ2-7	TGTGCCAGCAGCTTGGAAGACCGCGAGCAGTACTTC	CASSLEDREQYF
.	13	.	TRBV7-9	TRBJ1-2	TGTGCCAGCAGCCACAGGGAAGACTATGGCTACACCTTC	CASSHREDYGYTF
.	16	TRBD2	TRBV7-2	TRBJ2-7	TGTGCCAGCAGCGGACCTCTAGCGGCCGTTTACTACGAGCAGTACTTC	CASSGPLAAVYYEQYF
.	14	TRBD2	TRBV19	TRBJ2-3	TGTGCCAGTAGGCCTAGCGGGAGTTCAGATACGCAGTATTTT	CASRPSGSSDTQYF
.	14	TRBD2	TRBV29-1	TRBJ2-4	TGCAGCGTTGAACTAGCGGCTTCCAAAAACATTCAGTACTTC	CSVELAASKNIQYF
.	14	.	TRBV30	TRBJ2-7	TGTGCCTGGACCCCCGGTTACGCAGGTAGCGAGCAGTACTTC	CAWTPGYAGSEQYF
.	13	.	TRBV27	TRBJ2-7	TGTGCCAGCAGTCACCCAGGAGCCTACGAGCAGTACTTC	CASSHPGAYEQYF
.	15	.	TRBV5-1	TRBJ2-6	TGCGCCAGCAGCACCGAGGGACCTGGGGCCAACGTCCTGACTTTC	CASSTEGPGANVLTF
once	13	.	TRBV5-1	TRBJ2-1	TGCGCCAGCTCCGGGACGGACTACAATGAGCAGTTCTTC	CASSGTDYNEQFF
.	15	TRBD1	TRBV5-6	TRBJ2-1	TGTGCCAGCAGCTTGTTACAGGGGTTCTACAATGAGCAGTTCTTC	CASSLLQGFYNEQFF
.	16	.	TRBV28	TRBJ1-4	TGTGCCAGCAGTAAAGGGCCCAGGGCAACTAATGAAAAACTGTTTTTT	CASSKGPRATNEKLFF
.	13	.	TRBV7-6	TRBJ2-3	TGTGCCAGCAGCCTCAGCCGGGGCGGAATCCAGTATTTT	CASSLSRGGIQYF
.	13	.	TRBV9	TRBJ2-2	TGTGCCAGCAGCGTAGTGCAGACCGGGGAGCTGTTTTTT	CASSVVQTGELFF
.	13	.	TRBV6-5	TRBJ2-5	TGTGCCAGCAGCGGACACTTCCAAGAGACCCAGTACTTC	CASSGHFQETQYF
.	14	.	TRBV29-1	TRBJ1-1	TGCAGCGTTGAAGAGAGGGGAAGGAACACTGAAGCTTTCTTT	CSVEERGRNTEAFF
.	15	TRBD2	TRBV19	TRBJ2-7	TGTGCCAGTAGTATTGGAACTAGCGGGAGATACGAGCAGTACTTC	CASSIGTSGRYEQYF
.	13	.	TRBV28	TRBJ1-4	TGTGCCAGCAGTCCCCCCACGGGTGAAAAACTGTTTTTT	CASSPPTGEKLFF
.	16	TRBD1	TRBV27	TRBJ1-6	TGTGCCAGCAGTAATCCAGGGACAGGCTGGAGATCACCCCTCCACTTT	CASSNPGTGWRSPLHF
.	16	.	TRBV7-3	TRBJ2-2	TGTGCCAGCAGCCCCGGGAGGGGGCCGAGCACCGGGGAGCTGTTTTTT	CASSPGRGPSTGELFF
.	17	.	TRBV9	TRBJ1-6	TGTGCCAGCAGCTCGGGGACCGGTTCCTCCTATAATTCACCCCTCCACTTT	CASSSGTGSSYNSPLHF
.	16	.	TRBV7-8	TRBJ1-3	TGTGCCAGCAGCCCGAGAGCAGGGACCACTGGAAACACCATATATTTT	CASSPRAGTTGNTIYF
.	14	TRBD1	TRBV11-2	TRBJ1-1	TGTGCCAGCAGCTTCAGGACAGGGGGCATTGAAGCTTTCTTT	CASSFRTGGIEAFF
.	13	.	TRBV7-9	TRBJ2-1	TGTGCCAGCAGCTTCCTGACTCCCAATGAGCAGTTCTTC	CASSFLTPNEQFF
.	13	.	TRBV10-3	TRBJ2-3	TGTGCCATCAGTGAGTCAAGGAGTGATACGCAGTATTTT	CAISESRSDTQYF
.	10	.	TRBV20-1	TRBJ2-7	TGCAGTGCGCAGCGGGACGAGCAGTACTTC	CSAQRDEQYF
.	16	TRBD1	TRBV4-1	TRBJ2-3	TGCGCCAGCAGCCAAGATCAAACAGGGGGCACAGATACGCAGTATTTT	CASSQDQTGGTDTQYF
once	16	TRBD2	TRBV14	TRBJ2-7	TGTGCCAGCAGCAACAGACTAGCGGGCCTTAACTACGAGCAGTACTTC	CASSNRLAGLNYEQYF
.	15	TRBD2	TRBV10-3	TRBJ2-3	TGTGCCATCAGGATAGCGGGAGGGAATGTAGATACGCAGTATTTT	CAIRIAGGNVDTQYF
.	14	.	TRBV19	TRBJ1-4	TGTGCCAGTAGTATACAGGGATATAATGAAAAACTGTTTTTT	CASSIQGYNEKLFF
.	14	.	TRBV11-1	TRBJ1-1	TGTGCCAGCAGCTTAGGCCGAGGTCGCACTGAAGCTTTCTTT	CASSLGRGRTEAFF
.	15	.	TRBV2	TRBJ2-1	TGTGCCAGCAGTGGTCAGGGACTGGGGCCTAGTGAGCAGTTCTTC	CASSGQGLGPSEQFF
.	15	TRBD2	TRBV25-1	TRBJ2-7	TGTGCCAGCAGTGGGTGGGCGGGAGTAGTACGCGAGCAGTACTTC	CASSGWAGVVREQYF
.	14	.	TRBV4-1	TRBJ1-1	TGCGCCAGCAGCCAAAGCAGGTTGAACACTGAAGCTTTCTTT	CASSQSRLNTEAFF
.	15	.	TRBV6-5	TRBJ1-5	TGTGCCAGCAGTTACTCGTACAGTGGCAATCAGCCCCAGCATTTT	CASSYSYSGNQPQHF
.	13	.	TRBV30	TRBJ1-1	TGTGCCTGGAACGGACAAATGAACACTGAAGCTTTCTTT	CAWNGQMNTEAFF
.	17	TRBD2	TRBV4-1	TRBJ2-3	TGCGCCAGCAGCCGCCCTTGGGGCGGGAGAAACTCAGATACGCAGTATTTT	CASSRPWGGRNSDTQYF
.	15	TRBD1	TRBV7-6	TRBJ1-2	TGTGCCAGCAGCTTAGTGCCGGGACAGTCCTATGGCTACACCTTC	CASSLVPGQSYGYTF
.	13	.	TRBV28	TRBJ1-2	TGTGCCAGCAGTTTGGCCGGAGGCTATGGCTACACCTTC	CASSLAGGYGYTF